These T cell receptor beta chains were read from a single sample in a study of blood T cell repertoires in COVID-19. Some clones are missing from TCRdb's copy, which holds only in-frame ones; the method was immunoSEQ multiplex PCR. This table has roughly 36,000 clones, over 80% appearing once. Source material: peripheral blood. These receptors all stem from a man aged 50 or older with active or convalescent COVID-19. CDR3s include the opening cysteine and the closing phenylalanine or tryptophan. Expanded clones are given a class, and other clones once, few, many or no size at all.

>-|TRBV28|TRBJ1-5
CASSLPGLHQPQHF
>few|TRBV18|TRBJ2-4
CASSPYGEGRNIQYF
>-|TRBV6-4|TRBJ1-6
CATGQGLNSPLHF
>-|TRBV25-1|TRBJ2-7
CASSGTGIEQYF
>-|TRBV5-1|TRBJ1-2
CASSLGGLGNYGYTF
>-|TRBV20-1|TRBJ1-5
CSASGYWGHGSNQPQHF
>-|TRBV9|TRBJ2-7
CASNEGNSYEQYF
>-|TRBV19|TRBJ2-1
CASSIEGIGSDNEQFF
>few|TRBV7-3|TRBJ1-2
CASSPSGGYGYTF
>-|TRBV5-4|TRBJ1-4
CASSSAGTANNEKLFF
>-|TRBV27|TRBJ1-1
CASSLGKKNEAFF
>-|TRBV9|TRBJ2-1
CASSVAPSTLPGEQFF
>-|TRBV5-1|TRBJ2-2
CASSFLAINTGELFF
>-|TRBV5-4|TRBJ1-2
CASRKGAADHYGYTF
>-|TRBV6-5|TRBJ1-2
CASSYSRQGAFYGYTF
>-|TRBV7-9|TRBJ2-2
CASSSRQVSNTGELFF
>few|TRBV13|TRBJ1-1
CASSFGQINVNTEAFF
>-|TRBV9|TRBJ2-3
CASSVRTVPDTQYF
>-|TRBV19|TRBJ1-5
CASSDTGQGARFRNQPQHF
>-|TRBV3-1/TRBV3-2|TRBJ1-1
CASSQSPLNTEAFF
>-|TRBV7-3|TRBJ2-1
CASSLIRRERNEQFF
>-|TRBV19|TRBJ2-1
CASSPRGRDDAQFF
>-|TRBV5-1|TRBJ1-4
CASSVGKTGAPEKLFF
>-|TRBV11-2|TRBJ2-2
CASSFRGTGSSGELFF
>-|TRBV4-1|TRBJ2-1
CASSQGAEGRWEQFF
>-|TRBV7-6|TRBJ1-4
CASSLTRVRRRNEKLFF
>-|TRBV9|TRBJ1-2
CASSATGWITF
>-|TRBV3-1/TRBV3-2|TRBJ2-4
CASSRWDLKLAKNIQYF
>once|TRBV4-1|TRBJ1-1
CASSQEVGGRIF
>-|TRBV7-2|TRBJ2-7
CASSSHSGTRAYEQYF
>-|TRBV5-6|TRBJ1-2
CASSLGGRPNYGYTF
>-|TRBV13|TRBJ1-1
CASSRRDRGLSFF
>-|TRBV18|TRBJ2-7
CASSPRGQGNEQYF
>-|TRBV4-2|TRBJ2-1
CASSQGLAGGLHEQFF
>-|TRBV19|TRBJ2-1
CAPQGERGGDNEQFF
>-|TRBV29-1|TRBJ2-1
CSVDPSGGDNYNEQFF
>-|TRBV19|TRBJ1-6
CASSSYSEPPLHF
>-|TRBV28|TRBJ1-2
CASSLPSGQNYGYTF
>-|TRBV5-1|TRBJ1-5
CASSLPNRQGWRNQPQHF
>-|TRBV28|TRBJ2-4
CASSTGGSKNIQYF
>-|TRBV5-4|TRBJ1-4
CASSLDRGTGGGKLFF
>once|TRBV27|TRBJ2-1
CASTELAGDSYNEQFF
>-|TRBV10-2|TRBJ2-7
CASRRQGGIAYEQYF
>-|TRBV7-8|TRBJ1-5
CASSSVLNQPQHF
>-|TRBV10-1|TRBJ2-5
CASSDGASGQETQYF
>-|TRBV5-5|TRBJ2-1
CASSFLAGGLNNEQFF
>-|TRBV6-5|TRBJ2-3
CASSFFYGDTQYF